This TCR beta chain is drawn from a study of blood T cells in healthy people across ages. Study-level points and caveats: A strong correlation was found between TCR beta diversity and the percentage of naive T cells.

Concerning this clonotype itself: The antigen is unknown.

Alongside a J-beta primer mix, a sample-barcoded 5' primer served in a second PCR lasting about 7 to 11 cycles. A single record per CDR3 protein comes from TCRdb applying MiXCR to the 5' RACE reads. The table shows around 500,000 distinct CDR3 sequences, with roughly 43% occurring only once. Unmatched junction bases numbered 4, after V lost 4 bases and J lost 4 bases. Germline values: CDR1 SGHRS, CDR2 YFSETQ. The CDR3 consists of 14 residues. This sequence joins TRBV5-1 and TRBJ2-5; TRBD1 matches 10 bases. Sequencing used blood. The sequence was obtained from an elderly man in good health. CDR3 loop: CASSTGTGVETQYF. The CDR3 DNA is TGCGCCAGCAGCACCGGGACAGGGGTAGAGACCCAGTACTTC.